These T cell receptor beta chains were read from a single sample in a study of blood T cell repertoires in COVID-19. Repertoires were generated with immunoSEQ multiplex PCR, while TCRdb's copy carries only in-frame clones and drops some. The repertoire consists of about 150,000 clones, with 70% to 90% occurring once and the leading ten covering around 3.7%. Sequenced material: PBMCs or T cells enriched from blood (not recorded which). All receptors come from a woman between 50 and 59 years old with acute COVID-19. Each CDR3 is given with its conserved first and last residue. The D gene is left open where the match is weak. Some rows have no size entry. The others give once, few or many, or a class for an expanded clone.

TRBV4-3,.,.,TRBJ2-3,CASSLQASSTDTQYF,TGCGCCAGCAGCCTCCAGGCATCTAGCACAGATACGCAGTATTTT
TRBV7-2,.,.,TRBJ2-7,CASSLGGGGRYEQYF,TGTGCCAGCAGCTTAGGGGGCGGTGGTCGGTACGAGCAGTACTTC
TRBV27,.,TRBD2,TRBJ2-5,CASRLSGRGIETQYF,TGTGCCAGCAGGTTGAGCGGGAGGGGTATTGAGACCCAGTACTTC
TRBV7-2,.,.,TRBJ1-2,CASSLDSSGYYGYTF,TGTGCCAGCAGCTTAGACAGTTCAGGATACTATGGCTACACCTTC
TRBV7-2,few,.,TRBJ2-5,CASSHGQSPETQYF,TGTGCCAGCAGTCACGGACAGTCCCCAGAGACCCAGTACTTC
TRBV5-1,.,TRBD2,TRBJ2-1,CASRPTSGGLWEFF,TGCGCCAGCAGGCCCACTAGCGGGGGTCTGTGGGAGTTCTTC
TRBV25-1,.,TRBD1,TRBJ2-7,CASSDPHAGTGSGEQYF,TGTGCCAGCAGTGATCCACACGCCGGGACAGGATCTGGCGAGCAGTACTTC
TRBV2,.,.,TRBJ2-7,CASSEGRGPYEQYF,TGTGCCAGCAGCGAGGGGCGGGGGCCCTACGAGCAGTACTTC
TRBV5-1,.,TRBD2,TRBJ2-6,CASSLVASGASGANVLTF,TGCGCCAGCAGCTTAGTAGCTAGCGGAGCCTCTGGGGCCAACGTCCTGACTTTC
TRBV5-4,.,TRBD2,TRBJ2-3,CASSYLGAGGGDTQYF,TGTGCCAGCAGCTATCTCGGAGCGGGAGGGGGAGATACGCAGTATTTT
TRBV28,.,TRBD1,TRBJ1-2,CASTWRGRGYGYTF,TGTGCCAGCACCTGGAGGGGGCGGGGCTATGGCTACACCTTC
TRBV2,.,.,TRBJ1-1,CASRVEGGMNTEAFF,TGTGCCAGCAGGGTTGAGGGTGGGATGAACACTGAAGCTTTCTTT
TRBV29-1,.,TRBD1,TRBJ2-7,CSVLVGDRVTYEQYF,TGCAGCGTTTTAGTCGGGGACAGGGTAACCTACGAGCAGTACTTC
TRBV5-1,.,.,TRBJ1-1,CASSFQAGVGTEAFF,TGCGCCAGCAGCTTTCAGGCAGGGGTGGGCACTGAAGCTTTCTTT
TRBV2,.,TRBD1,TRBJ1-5,CASRGDRSNQPQHF,TGTGCCAGCAGGGGGGACAGGTCCAATCAGCCCCAGCATTTT
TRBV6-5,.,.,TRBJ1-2,CASLKGGTSYGYTF,TGTGCCAGCCTAAAGGGGGGGACCTCCTATGGCTACACCTTC
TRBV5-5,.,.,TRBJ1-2,CASSLEGGGHGYTF,TGTGCCAGCAGCTTGGAGGGAGGGGGGCATGGCTACACCTTC
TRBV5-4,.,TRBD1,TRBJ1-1,CASSRESGGWDEAFF,TGTGCCAGCAGCAGAGAATCAGGGGGCTGGGATGAAGCTTTCTTT
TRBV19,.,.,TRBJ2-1,CASSIGGTQANEQFF,TGTGCCAGTAGTATAGGCGGGACGCAAGCCAATGAGCAGTTCTTC
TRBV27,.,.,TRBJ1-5,CASSLFTGSNQPQHF,TGTGCCAGCAGTTTATTTACAGGTAGCAATCAGCCCCAGCATTTT
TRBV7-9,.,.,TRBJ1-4,CASSPSEKLFF,TGTGCCAGTTCACCGAGTGAAAAACTGTTTTTT
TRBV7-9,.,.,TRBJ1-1,CASSSDQGGTEAFF,TGTGCCAGCAGCTCAGACCAAGGGGGCACTGAAGCTTTCTTT
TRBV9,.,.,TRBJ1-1,CASSVGPAAMNTEAFF,TGTGCCAGCAGCGTGGGGCCGGCCGCTATGAACACTGAAGCTTTCTTT
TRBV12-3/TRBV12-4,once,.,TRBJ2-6,CASSSGANVLTF,TGTGCCAGCTCTTCTGGGGCCAACGTCCTGACTTTC
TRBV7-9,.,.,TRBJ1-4,CASSLELTPVFF,TGTGCCAGCAGCTTAGAGCTGACACCCGTGTTTTTT
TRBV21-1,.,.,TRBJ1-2,CASSKHRPGVNYGYTF,TGTGCCAGCAGCAAGCATAGACCCGGGGTGAACTATGGCTACACCTTC
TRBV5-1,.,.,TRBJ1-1,CASSPGVSAMNTEAFF,TGCGCCAGCAGCCCCGGGGTATCGGCCATGAACACTGAAGCTTTCTTT
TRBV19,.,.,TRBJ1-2,CASSMYSGLQGYTF,TGTGCCAGTAGTATGTACTCCGGACTTCAAGGCTACACCTTC
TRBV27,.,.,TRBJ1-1,CASSFTGNTEAFF,TGTGCCAGCAGTTTCACAGGGAACACTGAAGCTTTCTTT
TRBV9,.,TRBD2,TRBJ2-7,CASSVASGVEQYF,TGTGCCAGCAGCGTAGCTAGCGGGGTCGAGCAGTACTTC
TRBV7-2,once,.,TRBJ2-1,CASSLNGAERYNEQFF,TGTGCCAGCAGCCTTAACGGAGCGGAACGCTACAATGAGCAGTTCTTC
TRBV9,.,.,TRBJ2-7,CASSSTGTSSYEQYF,TGTGCCAGCAGCTCTACCGGGACATCAAGCTACGAGCAGTACTTC
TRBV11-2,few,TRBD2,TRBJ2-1,CASGMGRVANEQFF,TGTGCCAGCGGCATGGGGAGGGTCGCCAATGAGCAGTTCTTC
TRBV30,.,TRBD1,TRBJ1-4,CAWSATGEDEKLFF,TGTGCCTGGAGCGCTACAGGGGAGGATGAAAAACTGTTTTTT
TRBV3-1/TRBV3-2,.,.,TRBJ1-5,CASSQEWGGNQPQHF,TGTGCCAGCAGCCAAGAATGGGGAGGCAATCAGCCCCAGCATTTT
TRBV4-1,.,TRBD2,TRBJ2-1,CASSQGLARGNEQFF,TGCGCCAGCAGCCAAGGACTAGCCCGGGGGAATGAGCAGTTCTTC
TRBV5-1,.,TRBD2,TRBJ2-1,CASSSTSVNNEQFF,TGCGCCAGCAGCTCGACTAGCGTGAACAATGAGCAGTTCTTC
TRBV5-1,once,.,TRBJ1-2,CASSSRWADGYTF,TGCGCCAGCAGCTCGCGCTGGGCCGATGGCTACACCTTC
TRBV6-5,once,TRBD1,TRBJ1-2,CASSPQGVYYGYTF,TGTGCCAGCAGTCCCCAGGGGGTGTACTATGGCTACACCTTC
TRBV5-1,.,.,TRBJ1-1,CASSLQGFGDTEAFF,TGCGCCAGCAGCTTACAGGGATTCGGAGACACTGAAGCTTTCTTT
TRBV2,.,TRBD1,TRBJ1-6,CASREQGRNSPLHF,TGTGCCAGCAGAGAACAGGGGCGCAATTCACCCCTCCACTTT
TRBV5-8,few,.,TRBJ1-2,CASSREGRSYGYTF,TGTGCCAGCAGCCGGGAGGGGCGCTCCTATGGCTACACCTTC
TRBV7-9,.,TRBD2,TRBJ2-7,CASSQLAGADVWQYF,TGTGCCAGCAGCCAACTAGCGGGAGCAGACGTCTGGCAGTACTTC
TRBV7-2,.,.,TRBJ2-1,CASSLEFSGNEQFF,TGTGCCAGCAGCTTAGAATTCTCGGGGAATGAGCAGTTCTTC
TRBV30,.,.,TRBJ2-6,CAWTGARSPGANVLTF,TGTGCCTGGACAGGGGCCCGGTCGCCTGGGGCCAACGTCCTGACTTTC
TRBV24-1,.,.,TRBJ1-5,CATSAQRGRGSNQPQHF,TGTGCCACCAGTGCTCAAAGGGGCAGGGGCAGCAATCAGCCCCAGCATTTT
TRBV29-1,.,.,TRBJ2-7,CSVESSGRSYEQYF,TGCAGCGTTGAGTCTTCTGGGCGCTCCTACGAGCAGTACTTC
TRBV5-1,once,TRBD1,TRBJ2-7,CASSSTGDISSYEQYF,TGCGCCAGCAGCTCGACAGGGGACATATCTTCCTACGAGCAGTACTTC
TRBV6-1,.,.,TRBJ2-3,CASSEDIQYTQYF,TGTGCCAGCAGTGAAGATATTCAGTATACGCAGTATTTT
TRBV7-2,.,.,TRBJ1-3,CASSLAATFSGNTIYF,TGTGCCAGCAGCTTAGCTGCAACTTTTTCTGGAAACACCATATATTTT
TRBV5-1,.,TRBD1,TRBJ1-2,CASSEGQGSKGVYGYTF,TGCGCCAGCAGCGAGGGACAGGGAAGTAAGGGGGTCTATGGCTACACCTTC
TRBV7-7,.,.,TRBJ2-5,CASSPGVGGEETQYF,TGTGCTAGCAGCCCCGGGGTTGGCGGGGAAGAGACCCAGTACTTC
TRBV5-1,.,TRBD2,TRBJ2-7,CASSPAGGTYEQYF,TGCGCCAGCAGCCCAGCGGGAGGGACCTACGAGCAGTACTTC
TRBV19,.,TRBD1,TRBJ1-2,CASRRDGGQSFLSNYGYTF,TGTGCCAGTAGGAGGGATGGGGGACAGTCGTTTTTAAGTAACTATGGCTACACCTTC
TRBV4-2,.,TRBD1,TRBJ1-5,CASSPMTGSGQPQHF,TGTGCCAGCAGCCCAATGACAGGGTCCGGTCAGCCCCAGCATTTT
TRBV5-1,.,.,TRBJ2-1,CASSLSAGSSYNEQFF,TGCGCCAGCAGCTTGTCGGCGGGCAGCTCCTACAATGAGCAGTTCTTC
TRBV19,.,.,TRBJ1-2,CASSIVPPGYGYTF,TGTGCCAGTAGTATAGTTCCGCCCGGCTATGGCTACACCTTC